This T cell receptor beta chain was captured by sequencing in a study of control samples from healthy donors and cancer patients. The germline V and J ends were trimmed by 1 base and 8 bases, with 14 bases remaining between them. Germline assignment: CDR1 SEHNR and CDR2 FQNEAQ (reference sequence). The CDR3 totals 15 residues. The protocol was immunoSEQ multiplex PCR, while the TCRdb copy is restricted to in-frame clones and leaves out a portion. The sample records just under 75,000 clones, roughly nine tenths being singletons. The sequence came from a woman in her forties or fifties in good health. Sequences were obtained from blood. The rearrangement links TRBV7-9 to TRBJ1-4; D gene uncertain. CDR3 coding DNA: TGTGCCAGCAGCTTAGGAAGTCAATCGGGGGAAAAACTGTTTTTT. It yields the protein CASSLGSQSGEKLFF.